This entry features one T cell receptor (beta chain) sequence. This clonotype occurred a few times. Its recognized antigen is unknown. One base away there is no much larger clone; base qualities are not given. This sample is part of a study of vaccination and CD4 T cells after COVID-19 (dated by TCRdb to between 2021 and 2024). Context from the whole study: SARS-CoV-2 positivity had been established in the convalescent patients by nasal swab PCR, and mild disease was recorded in nine or ten of these patients and severe disease in one. The cultures were stimulated with overlapping spike peptide pools from SARS-CoV-2 and from the common cold coronaviruses HCoV-NL63, HCoV-OC43 and HCoV-229E. In the convalescent cohort there were six males and four females, among whom were two Hispanic individuals, seven Caucasians, two Asians and one multiracial person. Participants got two doses of the Pfizer-BioNTech BNT162b2 vaccine (n=8) or two doses of the Moderna mRNA-1273 vaccine (n=2). In control cultures, a CEFX viral epitope pool was used as positive control, an HIV-1 Nef peptide pool was used as negative control, or no peptide was added. In under twelve COVID-19 convalescent patients and a handful of infection-naive healthy vaccine recipients, researchers compared the spike-specific CD4+ TCR repertoire from before mRNA vaccination with the repertoire from after. Post-vaccine blood samples were collected a median of about 72 days after the second vaccine dose, ranging from roughly 12 to 250 days. Post-COVID blood samples were collected from convalescent patients a median of approximately 93 days after diagnosis, with a range of roughly 30 to 170 days.

To prepare the library, PCR was applied. TCR sequencing of DNA from cultured CD4+ T cells used the Oncomine TCR Beta short-read assay at the Johns Hopkins FTIC core. The QIAamp micro DNA kit was used to extract genomic DNA from the cultured CD4+ T cells. The Oncomine TCR Beta libraries from cultured CD4+ T cells were pooled using unique dual indexes and then sequenced on an Illumina iSeq 100. The original methods were these. Non-productive sequences were filtered out, and CDR3s that did not start with C, did not end with F or W, or were shorter than 7 amino acids were discarded. The MANAFEST web application was used to identify antigen-specific clonotypes by comparing peptide-stimulated wells against reference wells and other culture wells. For a clone to be called positive, the clone needed an FDR below 0.05, an odds ratio above 5, and a productive frequency above 0.1% in at least two of three replicate wells. Cross-reactive clonotypes were defined as significantly expanded in both SARS-CoV-2 spike wells and at least one common cold coronavirus spike condition. Using R version 3.6.1, CDR3 homology was evaluated through Levenshtein distances (stringdist) along with unrooted phylogenetic trees (ape). TCRdb reworked the public reads: Q25 trimming with fastp, MiXCR clone assembly, productive beta chains retained. When rows share a CDR3 protein, they turn into one entry using the most common DNA and genes. Clone size and V and J calls follow TCRdb, not the original study. This sample gives under 25,000 distinct CDR3 sequences in total; nearly 55% of them show up just once. The top ten constitute about 6.5% of the sample.

Overall study outcomes, separate from this receptor: Only a relatively small number of convalescent patients were included in the study, and early timepoints following natural infection were not analyzed. Of the vaccine-specific clones found in convalescent patients, nearly all (304 of 307) were mono-reactive for SARS-CoV-2 spike instead of being cross-reactive with common cold coronaviruses. Although the median number of SARS-CoV-2-reactive clonotypes went up from fewer than 25 after infection to more than 30 after vaccination, the increase was not significant. Among the post-vaccine SARS-CoV-2-reactive clones in convalescent patients, a median 86.3% showed up only after vaccination, which suggests vaccine-specific priming.

The treatment or condition label here, explained by the study, means: roughly 11-day PBMC culture with coronavirus spike peptide pools or control peptides (ViraFEST assay). The study used the ViraFEST assay, which expanded antigen-specific T cells with peptide pools and then identified expanded clonotypes by TCR sequencing. The positive SARS-CoV-2 PCR tests of the convalescent patients were dated from March to December 2020, before the Alpha, Beta and Delta variants emerged in the United States. Each well held two million PBMCs cultured with around 10 ug/ml peptide pools in IMDM containing about 5% human AB serum and about 10 IU/ml IL-2. Half of the culture medium was replaced with fresh IL-2-containing medium on days 3 and 7. After nine to eleven days of culture, CD4+ T cells were isolated by negative selection with the EasySep CD4+ T cell isolation kit. PBMCs were separated from whole blood using Ficoll-Paque Plus gradient centrifugation and then either used fresh or cryopreserved at -140C. Culture conditions were generally each tested in triplicate wells.

As encoded in the germline V gene, CDR1 is SGHRS while CDR2 is YFSETQ. From cysteine to phenylalanine, the CDR3 is 14 amino acids long. Here the CDR3 DNA is all that survives: 42 bases in frame from base 1. The germline V and J ends show losses of 0 bases and 3 bases respectively, and no gene match explains 2 bases of the junction. In this chain, TRBV5-1 is recombined with TRBJ1-1, with 7 bases aligning to TRBD1. Material for sequencing was CD4+ T cells from blood, cultured in vitro. The receptor was isolated from a human donor who had recovered from COVID-19. The CDR3: CASSLVQGDTEAFF. The nucleotide sequence is given as TGCGCCAGCAGCTTGGTTCAGGGGGACACTGAAGCTTTCTTT.